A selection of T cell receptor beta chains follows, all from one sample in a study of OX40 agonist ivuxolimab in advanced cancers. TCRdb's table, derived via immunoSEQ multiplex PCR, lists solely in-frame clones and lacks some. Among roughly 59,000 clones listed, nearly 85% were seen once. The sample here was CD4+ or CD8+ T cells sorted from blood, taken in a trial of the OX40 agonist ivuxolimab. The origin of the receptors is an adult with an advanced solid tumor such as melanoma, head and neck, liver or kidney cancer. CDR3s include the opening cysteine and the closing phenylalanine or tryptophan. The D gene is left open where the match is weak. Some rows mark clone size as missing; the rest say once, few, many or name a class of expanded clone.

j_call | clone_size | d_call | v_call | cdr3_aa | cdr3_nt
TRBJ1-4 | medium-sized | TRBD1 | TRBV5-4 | CASSSNRGLDEKLFF | TGTGCCAGCAGCTCAAACAGGGGCCTTGATGAAAAACTGTTTTTT
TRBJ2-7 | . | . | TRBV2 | CASRGDGISYEQYF | TGTGCCAGCAGGGGGGACGGGATCTCCTACGAGCAGTACTTC
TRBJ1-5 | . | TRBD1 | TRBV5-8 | CASSGTRGLGQPQHF | TGTGCCAGCAGCGGGACCAGGGGGCTGGGTCAGCCCCAGCATTTT
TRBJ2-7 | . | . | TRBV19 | CASSMNTGTYEQYF | TGTGCCAGTAGTATGAACACAGGGACCTACGAGCAGTACTTC
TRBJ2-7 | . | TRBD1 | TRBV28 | CASTPFGTGYHEQYF | TGTGCCAGCACACCCTTCGGGACAGGGTATCACGAGCAGTACTTC
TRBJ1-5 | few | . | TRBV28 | CASSKDSTGNVQPQHF | TGTGCCAGCAGTAAGGACAGTACGGGGAATGTGCAGCCCCAGCATTTT
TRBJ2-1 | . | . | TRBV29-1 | CSLLGRASSYNEQFF | TGCAGCCTCCTGGGCAGGGCGAGCTCCTACAATGAGCAGTTCTTC
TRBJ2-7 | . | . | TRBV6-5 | CASKGQIEQYF | TGTGCCAGCAAAGGACAGATCGAGCAGTACTTC
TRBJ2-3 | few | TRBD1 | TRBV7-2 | CASSSTGTVADTQYF | TGTGCCAGCAGCTCTACCGGGACAGTGGCTGATACGCAGTATTTT
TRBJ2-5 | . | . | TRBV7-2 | CASSLGDQETQYF | TGTGCCAGCAGCTTAGGTGACCAAGAGACCCAGTACTTC
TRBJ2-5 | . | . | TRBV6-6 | CASSYGPGRETQYF | TGTGCCAGCAGTTACGGGCCGGGGCGGGAGACCCAGTACTTC
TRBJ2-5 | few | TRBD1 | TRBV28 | CASSLSPDRVETQYF | TGTGCCAGCAGTTTAAGCCCCGACAGGGTCGAGACCCAGTACTTC
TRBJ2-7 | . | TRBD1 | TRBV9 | CASSPSAQDRVYF | TGTGCCAGCAGCCCCAGTGCCCAGGACAGGGTATACTTC
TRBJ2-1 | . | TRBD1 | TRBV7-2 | CASSLDRGDNEQFF | TGTGCCAGCAGCTTAGACAGGGGAGACAATGAGCAGTTCTTC
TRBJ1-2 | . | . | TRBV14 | CASSLSVGGGYGYTF | TGTGCCAGCAGCCTAAGCGTTGGGGGAGGCTATGGCTACACCTTC
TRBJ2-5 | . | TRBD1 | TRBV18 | CASSPTTTGGETQYF | TGTGCCAGCTCACCGACCACGACAGGGGGAGAGACCCAGTACTTC
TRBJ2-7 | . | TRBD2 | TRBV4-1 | CASSQDRLAGGSEQYF | TGCGCCAGCAGCCAAGATAGACTAGCGGGGGGGAGTGAGCAGTACTTC
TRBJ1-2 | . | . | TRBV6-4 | CASRVDSESYGYTF | TGTGCCAGCAGGGTGGACAGCGAGTCATATGGCTACACCTTC
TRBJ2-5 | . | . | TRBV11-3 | CASSTFGGQETQYF | TGTGCCAGCAGCACGTTCGGGGGTCAAGAGACCCAGTACTTC
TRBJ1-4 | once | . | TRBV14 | CASSDSEEKLFF | TGTGCCAGCAGTGACTCCGAGGAAAAACTGTTTTTT
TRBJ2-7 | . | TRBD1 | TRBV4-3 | CASSHLKGQYEQYF | TGCGCCAGCAGCCATTTAAAGGGACAGTACGAGCAGTACTTC
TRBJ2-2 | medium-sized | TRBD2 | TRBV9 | CASSVGLAGAGELFF | TGTGCCAGCAGCGTAGGGCTAGCGGGAGCCGGGGAGCTGTTTTTT
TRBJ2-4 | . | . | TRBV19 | CASSIDFGGSRRIQYF | TGTGCCAGTAGTATAGACTTTGGGGGATCCCGACGGATTCAGTACTTC
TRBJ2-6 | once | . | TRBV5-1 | CASSLFSFSGANVLTF | TGCGCCAGCAGCTTGTTTAGCTTCTCTGGGGCCAACGTCCTGACTTTC
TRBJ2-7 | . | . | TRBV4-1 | CASSQDERLTYEQYF | TGCGCCAGCAGCCAAGATGAACGGTTGACCTACGAGCAGTACTTC
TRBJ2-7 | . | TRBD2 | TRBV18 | CASSPPGGDEQYF | TGTGCCAGCTCACCACCGGGAGGGGACGAGCAGTACTTC
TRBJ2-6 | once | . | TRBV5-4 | CASSLVGDGANVLTF | TGTGCCAGCAGCTTGGTAGGGGATGGGGCCAACGTCCTGACTTTC
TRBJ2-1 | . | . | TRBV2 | CASSFLQSNEQFF | TGTGCCAGCTCGTTTTTGCAGTCCAATGAGCAGTTCTTC
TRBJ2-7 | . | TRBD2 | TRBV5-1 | CASSRASGTQSSYEQYF | TGCGCCAGCAGTCGGGCGAGCGGGACCCAAAGCTCCTACGAGCAGTACTTC
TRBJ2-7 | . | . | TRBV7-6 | CASSPGPGSYEQYF | TGTGCCAGCAGCCCAGGCCCAGGTTCCTACGAGCAGTACTTC
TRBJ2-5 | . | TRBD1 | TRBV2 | CASSEEGGRETQYF | TGTGCCAGCAGCGAAGAAGGGGGCCGGGAGACCCAGTACTTC
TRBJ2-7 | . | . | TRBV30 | CAWSKGSHEQYF | TGTGCCTGGAGTAAGGGGTCTCACGAGCAGTACTTC
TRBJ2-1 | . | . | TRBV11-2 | CASSLAIKGEQFF | TGTGCCAGCAGCCTGGCCATCAAGGGAGAGCAGTTCTTC
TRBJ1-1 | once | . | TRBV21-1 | CASSVTLLTGQICETEAFF | TGTGCCAGCAGCGTAACGCTCCTTACGGGACAGATATGCGAAACTGAAGCTTTCTTT
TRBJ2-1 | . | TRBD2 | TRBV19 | CASSVPGLAGGHEQFF | TGTGCCAGTAGTGTACCGGGACTAGCGGGAGGGCATGAGCAGTTCTTC
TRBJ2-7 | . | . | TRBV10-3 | CAISGAVGVTYEQYF | TGTGCCATCAGTGGCGCCGTGGGGGTGACCTACGAGCAGTACTTC
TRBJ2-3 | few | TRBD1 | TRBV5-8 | CASSLGTGGASDTQYF | TGTGCCAGCAGCTTGGGGACAGGGGGCGCGTCAGATACGCAGTATTTT
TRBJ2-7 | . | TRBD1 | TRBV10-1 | CASSESRQGEQYF | TGCGCCAGCAGTGAGTCTCGACAGGGAGAGCAGTACTTC
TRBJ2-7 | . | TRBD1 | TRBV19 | CASSIRDRAHEQYF | TGTGCCAGTAGTATAAGGGACAGGGCCCACGAGCAGTACTTC
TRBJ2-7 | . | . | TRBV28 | CASHRDSISYEQYF | TGTGCCAGCCACAGGGACTCCATATCCTACGAGCAGTACTTC
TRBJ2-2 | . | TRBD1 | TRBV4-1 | CASSRGQGSGELFF | TGCGCCAGCAGCCGAGGACAGGGGTCCGGGGAGCTGTTTTTT